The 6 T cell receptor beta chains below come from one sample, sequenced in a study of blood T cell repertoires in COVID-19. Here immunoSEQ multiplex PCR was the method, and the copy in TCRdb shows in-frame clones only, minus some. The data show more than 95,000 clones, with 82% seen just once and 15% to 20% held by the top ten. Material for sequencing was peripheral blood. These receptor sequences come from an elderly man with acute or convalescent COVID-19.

CDR3 residues: CASSYFGDPGNTIYF. DNA of the CDR3: TGTGCCAGCAGTTACTTCGGGGATCCTGGAAACACCATATATTTT. V and J are TRBV6-5 and TRBJ1-3, with no clear D. Per germline, CDR1 MNHEY and CDR2 SVGAGI. V lost 1 base and J 2 bases, leaving 9 bases between the germline ends. The CDR3 spans 15 residues.

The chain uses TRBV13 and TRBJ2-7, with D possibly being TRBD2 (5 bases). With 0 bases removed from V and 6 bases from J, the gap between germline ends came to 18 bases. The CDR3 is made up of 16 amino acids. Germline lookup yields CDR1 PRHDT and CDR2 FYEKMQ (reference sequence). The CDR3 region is CASSLGRNLPEGEQYF. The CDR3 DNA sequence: TGTGCCAGCAGCTTAGGCCGTAACCTCCCTGAGGGCGAGCAGTACTTC.

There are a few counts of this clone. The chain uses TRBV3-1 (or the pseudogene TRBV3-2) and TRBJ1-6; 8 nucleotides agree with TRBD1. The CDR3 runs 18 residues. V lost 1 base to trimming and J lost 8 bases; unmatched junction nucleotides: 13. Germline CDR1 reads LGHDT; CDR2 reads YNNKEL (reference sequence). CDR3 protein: CASSQAFGQGDGYSPLHF. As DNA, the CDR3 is TGTGCCAGCAGCCAAGCTTTCGGACAGGGAGACGGGTATTCACCCCTCCACTTT.

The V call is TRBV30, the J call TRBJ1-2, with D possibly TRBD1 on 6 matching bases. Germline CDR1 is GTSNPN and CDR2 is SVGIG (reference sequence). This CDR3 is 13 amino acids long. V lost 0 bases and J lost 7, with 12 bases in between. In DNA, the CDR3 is TGTGCCTGGAGTGTGAAGGGGGGGCTTGGCTACACCTTC. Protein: CAWSVKGGLGYTF.

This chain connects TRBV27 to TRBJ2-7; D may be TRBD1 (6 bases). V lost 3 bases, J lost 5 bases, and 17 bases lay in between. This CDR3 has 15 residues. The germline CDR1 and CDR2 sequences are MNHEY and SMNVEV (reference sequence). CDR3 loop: CASSFGKQGIHEQYF. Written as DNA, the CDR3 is TGTGCCAGCAGTTTCGGAAAGCAGGGGATCCACGAGCAGTACTTC.

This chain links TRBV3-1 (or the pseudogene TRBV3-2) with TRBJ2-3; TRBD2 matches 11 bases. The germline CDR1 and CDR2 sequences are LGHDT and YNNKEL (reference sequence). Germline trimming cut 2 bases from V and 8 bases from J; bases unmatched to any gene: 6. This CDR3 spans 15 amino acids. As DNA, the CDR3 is TGTGCCAGCAGCCAAACTAGCGGGAGTCAAGGTACGCAGTATTTT. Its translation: CASSQTSGSQGTQYF.